Listed here are 2 T cell receptor beta chains from one sample, sequenced in a study of T cell responses to AZD1222 COVID-19 vaccine. TCRdb keeps only in-frame clones here, not all; method: immunoSEQ multiplex PCR. The table shows about 63,000 clones, with about 85% occurring only once. The material was peripheral blood, obtained on day 0 of AZD1222 vaccination. These receptors all stem from an adult in good health.

This clone has a single count. The chain is built from TRBV28 and TRBJ1-2; 10 bases agree with TRBD1. This CDR3 is built from 14 residues. Germline V gene lookup returns CDR1 MDHEN and CDR2 SYDVKM. The ends lost 3 bases at V and 12 bases at J; junction bases unmatched: 10. CDR3 residues: CASSLPGTGAFDTF. CDR3 DNA sequence: TGTGCCAGCAGTTTGCCAGGGACAGGGGCATTTGACACCTTC.

CDR3 nucleotide sequence: TGTGCCAGCAGTGAAGAGGTCGGGCAGGTCTACGAGCAGTACTTC. It is translated as CASSEEVGQVYEQYF. The rearrangement joins TRBV6-1 to TRBJ2-7; D is undetermined. CDR1 is MNHNS and CDR2 is SASEGT in the germline V gene. The V gene lost 1 base and the J gene lost 3 bases, with 13 bases spanning the gap. CDR3 length equals 15 residues.